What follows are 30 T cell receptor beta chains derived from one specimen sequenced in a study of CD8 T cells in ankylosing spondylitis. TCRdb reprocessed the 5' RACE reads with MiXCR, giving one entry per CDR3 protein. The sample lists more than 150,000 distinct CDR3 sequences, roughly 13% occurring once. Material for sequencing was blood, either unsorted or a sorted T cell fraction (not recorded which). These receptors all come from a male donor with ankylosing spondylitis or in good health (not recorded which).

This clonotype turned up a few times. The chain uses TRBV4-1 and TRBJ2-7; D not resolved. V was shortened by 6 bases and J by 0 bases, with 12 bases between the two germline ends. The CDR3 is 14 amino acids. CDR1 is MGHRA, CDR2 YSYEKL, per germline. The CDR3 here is CASSHVDHSYEQYF. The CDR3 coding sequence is TGCGCCAGCAGTCATGTGGATCACTCCTACGAGCAGTACTTC.

CDR3 loop: CASSGRQGTDEQYF. For the CDR3, the DNA is TGTGCCAGCAGCGGAAGACAGGGCACCGACGAGCAGTACTTC. The V call is TRBV2, the J call TRBJ2-7, with 7 bases that match TRBD1. The germline V gene has CDR1 SNHLY and CDR2 FYNNEI. V lost 6 bases to trimming and J lost 5 bases; unmatched junction nucleotides: 10. The CDR3 runs 14 residues. Complete variable domain (other parts from reference TRBV2 and TRBJ2-7): EPEVTQTPSHQVTQMGQEVILRCVPISNHLYFYWYRQILGQKVEFLVSFYNNEISEKSEIFDDQFSVERPDGSNFTLKIRSTKLEDSAMYFCASSGRQGTDEQYFGPGTRLTVT.

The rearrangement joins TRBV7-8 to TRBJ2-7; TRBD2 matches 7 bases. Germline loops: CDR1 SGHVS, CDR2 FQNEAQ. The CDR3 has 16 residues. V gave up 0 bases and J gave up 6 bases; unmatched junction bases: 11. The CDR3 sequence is CASSLAAGVLGAEQYF. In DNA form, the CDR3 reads TGTGCCAGCAGCTTAGCCGCGGGAGTCCTCGGGGCCGAGCAGTACTTC.

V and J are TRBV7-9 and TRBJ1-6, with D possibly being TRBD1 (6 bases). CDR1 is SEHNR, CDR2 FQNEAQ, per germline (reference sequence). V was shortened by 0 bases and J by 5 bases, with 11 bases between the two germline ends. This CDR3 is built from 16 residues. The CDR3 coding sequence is TGTGCCAGCAGCTTAGCGCTGGGACAAAATAATTCACCCCTCCACTTT. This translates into CASSLALGQNNSPLHF.

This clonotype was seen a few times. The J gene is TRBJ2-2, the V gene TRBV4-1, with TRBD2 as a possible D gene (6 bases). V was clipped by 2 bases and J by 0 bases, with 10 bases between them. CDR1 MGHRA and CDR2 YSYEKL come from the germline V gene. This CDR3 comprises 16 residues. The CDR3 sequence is CASSQYSGSNTGELFF. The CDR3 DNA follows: TGCGCCAGCAGCCAATATAGCGGATCGAACACCGGGGAGCTGTTTTTT.

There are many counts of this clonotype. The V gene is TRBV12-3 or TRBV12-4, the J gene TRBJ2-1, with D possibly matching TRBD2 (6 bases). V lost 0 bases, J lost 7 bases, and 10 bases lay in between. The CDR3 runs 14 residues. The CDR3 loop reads CASSLAGGQNEQFF. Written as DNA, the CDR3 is TGTGCCAGCAGTTTAGCGGGAGGCCAGAATGAGCAGTTCTTC.

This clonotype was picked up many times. The CDR3: CASSHGSVPGNTIYF. CDR3 nucleotides: TGTGCCAGCAGTCATGGGTCCGTCCCTGGAAACACCATATATTTT. This rearrangement joins TRBV12-3 or TRBV12-4 to TRBJ1-3, with no clear D. Trimming shortened V by 5 bases and J by 2 bases, and 13 bases separated the two germline ends. CDR3 length equals 15 residues.

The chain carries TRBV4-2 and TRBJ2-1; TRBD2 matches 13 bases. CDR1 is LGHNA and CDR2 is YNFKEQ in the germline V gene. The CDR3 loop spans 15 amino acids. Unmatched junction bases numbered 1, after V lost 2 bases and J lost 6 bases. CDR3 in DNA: TGTGCCAGCAGCCAAAGGACTAGCGGGGGCAATGAGCAGTTCTTC. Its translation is CASSQRTSGGNEQFF.

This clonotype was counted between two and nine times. The CDR3 is CASSDLALGNGYTF. The CDR3 DNA follows: TGTGCCAGCAGTGATCTCGCACTCGGAAATGGCTACACCTTC. V gene TRBV12-3 or TRBV12-4 combines with J gene TRBJ1-2; D not resolved. Trimming cost V 5 bases and J 6 bases, with 16 bases left between them. CDR3 size: 14 residues.

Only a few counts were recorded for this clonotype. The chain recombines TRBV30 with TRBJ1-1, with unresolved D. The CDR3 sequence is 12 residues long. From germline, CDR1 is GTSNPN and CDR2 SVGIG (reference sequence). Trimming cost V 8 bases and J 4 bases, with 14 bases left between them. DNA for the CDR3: TGTGCCGGAGCTCCTGAGGGCACTGAAGCTTTCTTT. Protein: CAGAPEGTEAFF. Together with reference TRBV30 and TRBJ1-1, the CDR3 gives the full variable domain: SQTIHQWPATLVQPVGSPLSLECTVEGTSNPNLYWYRQAAGRGLQLLFYSVGIGQISSEVPQNLSASRPQDRQFILSSKKLLLSDSGFYLCAGAPEGTEAFFGQGTRLTVV.

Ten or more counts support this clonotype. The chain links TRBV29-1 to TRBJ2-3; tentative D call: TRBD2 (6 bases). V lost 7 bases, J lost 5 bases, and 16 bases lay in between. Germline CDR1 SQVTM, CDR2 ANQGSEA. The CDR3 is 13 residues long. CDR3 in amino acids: CSARAPAGDTQYF. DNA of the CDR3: TGCAGCGCCCGAGCCCCAGCGGGAGATACGCAGTATTTT.

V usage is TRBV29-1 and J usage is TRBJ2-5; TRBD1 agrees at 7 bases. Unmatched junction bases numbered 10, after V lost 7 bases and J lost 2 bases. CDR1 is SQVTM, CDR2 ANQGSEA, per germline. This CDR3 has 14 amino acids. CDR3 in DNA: TGCAGCGCCCGGACAGGATGGGCACAAGAGACCCAGTACTTC. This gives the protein CSARTGWAQETQYF. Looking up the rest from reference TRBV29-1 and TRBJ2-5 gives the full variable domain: SAVISQKPSRDICQRGTSLTIQCQVDSQVTMMFWYRQQPGQSLTLIATANQGSEATYESGFVIDKFPISRPNLTFSTLTVSNMSPEDSSIYLCSARTGWAQETQYFGPGTRLLVL.

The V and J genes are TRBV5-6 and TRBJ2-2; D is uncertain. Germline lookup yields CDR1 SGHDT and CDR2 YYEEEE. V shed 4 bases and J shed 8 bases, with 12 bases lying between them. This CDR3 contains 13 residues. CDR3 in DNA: TGTGCCAGCAGCCAGTCCTCTTTGGGGGAGCTGTTTTTT. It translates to CASSQSSLGELFF.

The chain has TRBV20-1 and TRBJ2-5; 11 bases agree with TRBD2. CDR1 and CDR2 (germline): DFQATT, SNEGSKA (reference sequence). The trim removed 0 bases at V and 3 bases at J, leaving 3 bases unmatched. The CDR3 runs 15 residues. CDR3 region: CSARDTSGGEETQYF. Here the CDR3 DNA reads TGCAGTGCTAGAGACACTAGCGGGGGTGAAGAGACCCAGTACTTC.

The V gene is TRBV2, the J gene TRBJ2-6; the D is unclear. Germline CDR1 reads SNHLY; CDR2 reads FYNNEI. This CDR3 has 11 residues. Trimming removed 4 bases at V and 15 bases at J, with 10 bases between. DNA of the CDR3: TGTGCCAGCAGTGGACTTTTGGGCCTGACTTTC. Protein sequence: CASSGLLGLTF.

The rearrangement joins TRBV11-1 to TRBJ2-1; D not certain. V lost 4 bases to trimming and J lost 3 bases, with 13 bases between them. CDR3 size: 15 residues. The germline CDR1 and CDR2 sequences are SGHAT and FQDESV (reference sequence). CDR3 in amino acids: CASSSVPSGYNEQFF. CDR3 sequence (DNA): TGTGCCAGCAGCTCCGTCCCCTCCGGCTACAATGAGCAGTTCTTC.

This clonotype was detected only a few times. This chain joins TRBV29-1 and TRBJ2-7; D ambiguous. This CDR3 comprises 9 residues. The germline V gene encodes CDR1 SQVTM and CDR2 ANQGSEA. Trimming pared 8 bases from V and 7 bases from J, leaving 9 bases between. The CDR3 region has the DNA TGCAGCCCCCTCCAGGAGCAGTACTTC. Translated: CSPLQEQYF.

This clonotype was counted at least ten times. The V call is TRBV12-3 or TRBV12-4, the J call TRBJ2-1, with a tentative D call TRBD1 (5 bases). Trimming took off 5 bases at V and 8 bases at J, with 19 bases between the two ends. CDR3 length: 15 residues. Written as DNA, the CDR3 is TGTGCCAGCAGTCAAACAGGATATGGGATCGATGAGCAGTTCTTC. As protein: CASSQTGYGIDEQFF.

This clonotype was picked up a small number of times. The CDR3 region is CASSPPDRILYNEKLFF. CDR3 bases: TGTGCCAGCTCACCACCGGACAGGATCCTTTATAATGAAAAACTGTTTTTT. J is TRBJ1-4 and V is TRBV18, with 7 positions matching TRBD1. With V trimmed by 0 bases and J by 4 bases, 8 bases remained unmatched. Germline loops: CDR1 KGHSH, CDR2 LQKENI. There are 17 residues in the CDR3.

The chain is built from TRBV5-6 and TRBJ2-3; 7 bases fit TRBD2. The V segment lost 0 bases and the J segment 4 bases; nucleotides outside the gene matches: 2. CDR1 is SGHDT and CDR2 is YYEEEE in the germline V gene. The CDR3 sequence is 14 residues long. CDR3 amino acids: CASSLAAGSDTQYF. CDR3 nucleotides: TGTGCCAGCAGCTTGGCAGCGGGATCAGATACGCAGTATTTT.

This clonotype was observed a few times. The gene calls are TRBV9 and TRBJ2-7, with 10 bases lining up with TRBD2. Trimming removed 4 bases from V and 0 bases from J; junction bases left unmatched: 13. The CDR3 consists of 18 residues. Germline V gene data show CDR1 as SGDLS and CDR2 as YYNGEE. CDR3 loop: CASSPYSRTSGSSYEQYF. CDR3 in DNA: TGTGCCAGCAGCCCCTACTCCCGGACTAGCGGATCCTCCTACGAGCAGTACTTC.

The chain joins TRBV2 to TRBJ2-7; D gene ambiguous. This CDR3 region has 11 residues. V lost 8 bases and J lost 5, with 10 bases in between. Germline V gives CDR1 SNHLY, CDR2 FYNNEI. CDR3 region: CASVLGNEQYF. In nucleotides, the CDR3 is TGTGCCAGCGTCTTGGGGAACGAGCAGTACTTC. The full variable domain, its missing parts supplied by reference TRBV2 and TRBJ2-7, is EPEVTQTPSHQVTQMGQEVILRCVPISNHLYFYWYRQILGQKVEFLVSFYNNEISEKSEIFDDQFSVERPDGSNFTLKIRSTKLEDSAMYFCASVLGNEQYFGPGTRLTVT.

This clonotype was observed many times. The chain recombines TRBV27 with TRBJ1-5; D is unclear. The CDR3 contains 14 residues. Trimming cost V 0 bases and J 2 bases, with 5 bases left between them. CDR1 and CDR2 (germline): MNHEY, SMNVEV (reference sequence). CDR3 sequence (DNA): TGTGCCAGCAGTTTATCCGGGGGCAATCAGCCCCAGCATTTT. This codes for CASSLSGGNQPQHF.

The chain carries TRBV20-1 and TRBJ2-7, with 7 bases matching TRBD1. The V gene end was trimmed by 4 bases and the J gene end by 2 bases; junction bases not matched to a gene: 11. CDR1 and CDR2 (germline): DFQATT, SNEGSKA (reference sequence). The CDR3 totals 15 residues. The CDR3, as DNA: TGCAGTGCTACCCTAGGGACAGCTCCTACCTACGAGCAGTACTTC. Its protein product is CSATLGTAPTYEQYF.

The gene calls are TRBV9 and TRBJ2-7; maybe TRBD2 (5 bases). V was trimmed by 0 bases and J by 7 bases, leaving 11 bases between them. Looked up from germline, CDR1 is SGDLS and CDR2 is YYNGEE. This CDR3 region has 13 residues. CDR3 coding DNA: TGTGCCAGCAGCGTAGGGAGCGGCCGGGAGCAGTACTTC. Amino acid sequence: CASSVGSGREQYF.

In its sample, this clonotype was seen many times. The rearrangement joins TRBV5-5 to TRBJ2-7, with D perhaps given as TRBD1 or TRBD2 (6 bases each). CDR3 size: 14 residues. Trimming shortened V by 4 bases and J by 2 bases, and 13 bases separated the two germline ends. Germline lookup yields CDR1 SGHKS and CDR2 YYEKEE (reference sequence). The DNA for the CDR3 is TGTGCCAGCAGCCCGGGGGCAGGTACCTACGAGCAGTACTTC. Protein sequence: CASSPGAGTYEQYF.

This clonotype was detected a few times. This chain's CDR3 is CASTLGEEFGLNYGYTF. CDR3 in DNA: TGTGCCAGCACCCTAGGGGAGGAATTCGGGCTTAACTATGGCTACACCTTC. This rearrangement joins TRBV28 to TRBJ1-2; weak D call: TRBD1 (5 bases). The V gene lost 7 bases and the J gene lost 1 base, with 22 bases spanning the gap. Germline CDR1 reads MDHEN; CDR2 reads SYDVKM. CDR3 size: 17 residues.

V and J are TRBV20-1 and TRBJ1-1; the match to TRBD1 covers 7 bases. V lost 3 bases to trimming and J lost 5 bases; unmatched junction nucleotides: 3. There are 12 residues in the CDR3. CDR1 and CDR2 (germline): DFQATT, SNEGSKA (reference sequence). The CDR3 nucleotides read TGCAGTGCTAGGCAGGGGGGAACTGAAGCTTTCTTT. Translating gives CSARQGGTEAFF.

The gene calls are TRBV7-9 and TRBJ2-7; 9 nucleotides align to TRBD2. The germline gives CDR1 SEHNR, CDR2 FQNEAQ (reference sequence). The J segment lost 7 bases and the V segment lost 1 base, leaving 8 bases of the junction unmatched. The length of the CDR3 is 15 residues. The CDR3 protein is CASSLEGSGGWEQYF. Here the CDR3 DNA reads TGTGCCAGCAGCTTAGAGGGTAGCGGGGGATGGGAGCAGTACTTC. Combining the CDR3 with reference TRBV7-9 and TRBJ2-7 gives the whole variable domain DTGVSQNPRHKITKRGQNVTFRCDPISEHNRLYWYRQTLGQGPEFLTYFQNEAQLEKSRLLSDRFSAERPKGSFSTLEIQRTEQGDSAMYLCASSLEGSGGWEQYFGPGTRLTVT.

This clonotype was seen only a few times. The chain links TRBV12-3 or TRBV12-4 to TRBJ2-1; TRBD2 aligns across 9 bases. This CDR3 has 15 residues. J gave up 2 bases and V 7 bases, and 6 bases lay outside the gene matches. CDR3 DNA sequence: TGTGCCAGCACTATTAGCGGGGGCCCCTACAATGAGCAGTTCTTC. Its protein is CASTISGGPYNEQFF.